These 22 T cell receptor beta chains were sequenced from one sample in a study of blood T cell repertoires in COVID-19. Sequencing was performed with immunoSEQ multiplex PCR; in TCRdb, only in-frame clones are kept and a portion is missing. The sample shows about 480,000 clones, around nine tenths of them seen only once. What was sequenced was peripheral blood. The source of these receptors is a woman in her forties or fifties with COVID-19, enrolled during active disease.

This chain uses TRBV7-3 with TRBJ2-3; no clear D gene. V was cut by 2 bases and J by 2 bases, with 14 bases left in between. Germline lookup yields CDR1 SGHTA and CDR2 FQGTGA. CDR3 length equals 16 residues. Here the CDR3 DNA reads TGTGCCAGCAGCTTAGGGCGAACCCCTGTCACAGATACGCAGTATTTT. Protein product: CASSLGRTPVTDTQYF.

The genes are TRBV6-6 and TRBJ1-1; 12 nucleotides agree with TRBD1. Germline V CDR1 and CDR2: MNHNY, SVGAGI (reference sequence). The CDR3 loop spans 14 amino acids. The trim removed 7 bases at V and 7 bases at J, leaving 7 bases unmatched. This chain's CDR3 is CASNRDRGQDEAFF. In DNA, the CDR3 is TGTGCCAGCAATAGGGACAGGGGGCAGGATGAAGCTTTCTTT.

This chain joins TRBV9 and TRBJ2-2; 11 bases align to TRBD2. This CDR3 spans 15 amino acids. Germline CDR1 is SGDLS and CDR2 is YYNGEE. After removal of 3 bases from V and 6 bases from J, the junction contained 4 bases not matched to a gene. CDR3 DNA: TGTGCCAGCAGCGAGGTAGCGGGGGGGCCCGGGGAGCTGTTTTTT. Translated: CASSEVAGGPGELFF.

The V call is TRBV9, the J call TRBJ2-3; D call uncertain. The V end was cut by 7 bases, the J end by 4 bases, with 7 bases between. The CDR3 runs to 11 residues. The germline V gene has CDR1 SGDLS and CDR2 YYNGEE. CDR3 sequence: CASARADTQYF. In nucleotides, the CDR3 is TGTGCCAGCGCTAGAGCAGATACGCAGTATTTT.

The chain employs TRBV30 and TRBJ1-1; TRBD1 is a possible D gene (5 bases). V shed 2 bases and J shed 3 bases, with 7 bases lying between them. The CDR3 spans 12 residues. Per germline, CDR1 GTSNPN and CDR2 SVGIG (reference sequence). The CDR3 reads CAWSRQHTEAFF. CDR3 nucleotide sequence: TGTGCCTGGAGTAGACAGCACACTGAAGCTTTCTTT.

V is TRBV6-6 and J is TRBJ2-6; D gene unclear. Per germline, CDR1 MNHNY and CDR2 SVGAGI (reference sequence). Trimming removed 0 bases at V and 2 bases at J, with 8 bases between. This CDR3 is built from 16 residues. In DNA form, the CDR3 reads TGTGCCAGCAGTTACTCGGGCAGGACTGGGGCCAACGTCCTGACTTTC. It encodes CASSYSGRTGANVLTF.

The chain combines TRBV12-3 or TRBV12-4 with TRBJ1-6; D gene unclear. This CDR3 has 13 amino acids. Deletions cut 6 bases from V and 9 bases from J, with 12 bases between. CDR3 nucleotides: TGTGCCAGCAGACCACTACCGGGTTCACCCCTCCACTTT. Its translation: CASRPLPGSPLHF.

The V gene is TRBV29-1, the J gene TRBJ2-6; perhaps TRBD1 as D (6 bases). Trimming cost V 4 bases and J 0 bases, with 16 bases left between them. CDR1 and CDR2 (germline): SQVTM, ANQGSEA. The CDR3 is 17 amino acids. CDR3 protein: CSVAVYRAASGANVLTF. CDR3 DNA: TGCAGCGTTGCTGTCTACAGGGCCGCCTCTGGGGCCAACGTCCTGACTTTC. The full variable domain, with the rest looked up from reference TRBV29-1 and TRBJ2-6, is SAVISQKPSRDICQRGTSLTIQCQVDSQVTMMFWYRQQPGQSLTLIATANQGSEATYESGFVIDKFPISRPNLTFSTLTVSNMSPEDSSIYLCSVAVYRAASGANVLTFGAGSRLTVL.

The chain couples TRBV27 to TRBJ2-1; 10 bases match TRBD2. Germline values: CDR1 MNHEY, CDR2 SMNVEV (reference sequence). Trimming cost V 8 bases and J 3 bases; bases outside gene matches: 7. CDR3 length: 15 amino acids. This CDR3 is CASSLAGGYYNEQFF. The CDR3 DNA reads TGTGCCAGCTCGTTAGCGGGGGGATACTACAATGAGCAGTTCTTC.

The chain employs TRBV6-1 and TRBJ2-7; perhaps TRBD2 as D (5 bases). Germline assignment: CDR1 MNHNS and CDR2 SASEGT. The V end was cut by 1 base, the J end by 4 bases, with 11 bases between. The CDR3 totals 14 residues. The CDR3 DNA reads TGTGCCAGCAGTGAAGAGAGGGTATTATACGAGCAGTACTTC. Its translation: CASSEERVLYEQYF.

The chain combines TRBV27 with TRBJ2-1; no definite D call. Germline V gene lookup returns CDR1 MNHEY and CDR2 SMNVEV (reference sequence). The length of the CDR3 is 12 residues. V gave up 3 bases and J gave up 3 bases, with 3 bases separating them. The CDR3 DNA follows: TGTGCCAGCAGTTTTAGCTACAATGAGCAGTTCTTC. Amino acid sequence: CASSFSYNEQFF.

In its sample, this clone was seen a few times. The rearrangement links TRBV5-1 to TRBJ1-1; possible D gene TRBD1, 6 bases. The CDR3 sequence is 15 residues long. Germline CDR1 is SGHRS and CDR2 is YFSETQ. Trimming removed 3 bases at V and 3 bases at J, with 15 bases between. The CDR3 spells CASSSGGSGDTEAFF. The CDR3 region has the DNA TGCGCCAGCAGCTCGGGGGGTTCAGGGGACACTGAAGCTTTCTTT.

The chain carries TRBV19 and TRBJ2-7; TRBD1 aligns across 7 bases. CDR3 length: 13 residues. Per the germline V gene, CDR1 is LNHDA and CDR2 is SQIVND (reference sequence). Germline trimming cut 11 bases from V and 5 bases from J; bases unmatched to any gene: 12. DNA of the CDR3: TGTGCCGAGGGGGCAACAGGGGCTAACGAGCAGTACTTC. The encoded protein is CAEGATGANEQYF.

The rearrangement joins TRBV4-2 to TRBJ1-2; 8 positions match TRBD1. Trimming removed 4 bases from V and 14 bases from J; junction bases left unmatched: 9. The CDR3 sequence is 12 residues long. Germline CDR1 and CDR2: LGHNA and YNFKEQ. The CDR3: CASSLDREVRTF. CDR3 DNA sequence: TGTGCCAGCAGCCTGGACAGGGAGGTAAGGACCTTC.

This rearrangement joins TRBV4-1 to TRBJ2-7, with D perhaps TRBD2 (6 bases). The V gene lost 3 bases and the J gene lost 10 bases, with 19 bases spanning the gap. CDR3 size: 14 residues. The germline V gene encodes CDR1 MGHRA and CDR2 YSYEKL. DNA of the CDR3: TGCGCCAGCAGCCATCTTGGGGAAGCGGGTGATCAGTACTTC. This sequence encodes CASSHLGEAGDQYF.

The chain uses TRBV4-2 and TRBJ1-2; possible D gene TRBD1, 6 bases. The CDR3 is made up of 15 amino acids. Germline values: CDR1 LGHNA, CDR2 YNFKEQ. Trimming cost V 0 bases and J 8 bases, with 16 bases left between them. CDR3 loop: CASSQDSQGMGGYTF. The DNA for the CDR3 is TGTGCCAGCAGCCAAGATAGTCAGGGGATGGGCGGCTACACCTTC.

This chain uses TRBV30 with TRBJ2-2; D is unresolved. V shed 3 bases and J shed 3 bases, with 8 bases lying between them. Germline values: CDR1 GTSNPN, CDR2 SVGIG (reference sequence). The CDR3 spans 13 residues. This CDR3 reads CAWSPLDTGELFF. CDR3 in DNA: TGTGCCTGGAGCCCCTTAGACACCGGGGAGCTGTTTTTT.

The chain's CDR3 is CASSLRGQNTEAFF. The CDR3 bases are TGCGCCAGCAGCTTAAGAGGGCAGAACACTGAAGCTTTCTTT. The genes are TRBV5-1 and TRBJ1-1, with D unresolved. Trimming pared 2 bases from V and 1 base from J, leaving 9 bases between. The germline V gene has CDR1 SGHRS and CDR2 YFSETQ. The CDR3 spans 14 residues.

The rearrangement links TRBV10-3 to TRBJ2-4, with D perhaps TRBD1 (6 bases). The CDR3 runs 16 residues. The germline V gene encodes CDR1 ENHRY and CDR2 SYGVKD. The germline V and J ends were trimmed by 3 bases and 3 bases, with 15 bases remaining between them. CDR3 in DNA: TGTGCCATCAGTGATTGGGGGCAAGGCGACAAAAACATTCAGTACTTC. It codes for CAISDWGQGDKNIQYF.

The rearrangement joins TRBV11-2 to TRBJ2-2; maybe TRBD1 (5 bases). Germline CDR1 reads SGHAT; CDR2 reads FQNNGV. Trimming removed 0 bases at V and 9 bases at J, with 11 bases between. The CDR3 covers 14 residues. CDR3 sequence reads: CASSLDGSGWELFF. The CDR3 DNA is TGTGCCAGCAGCTTAGATGGCTCAGGGTGGGAGCTGTTTTTT.

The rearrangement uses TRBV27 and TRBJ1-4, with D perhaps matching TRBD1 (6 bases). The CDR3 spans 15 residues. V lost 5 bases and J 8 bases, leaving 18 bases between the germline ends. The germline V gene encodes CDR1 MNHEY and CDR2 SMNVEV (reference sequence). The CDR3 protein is CASSPTGSLGEKLFF. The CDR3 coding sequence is TGTGCCAGCAGTCCTACAGGGAGTTTGGGAGAAAAACTGTTTTTT.

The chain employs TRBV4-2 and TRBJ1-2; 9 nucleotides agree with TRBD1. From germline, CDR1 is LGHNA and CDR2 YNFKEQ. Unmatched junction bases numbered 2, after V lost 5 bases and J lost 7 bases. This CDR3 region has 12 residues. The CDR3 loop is CASSRQGGGYTF. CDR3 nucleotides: TGTGCCAGCAGCAGACAGGGGGGTGGCTACACCTTC.